These 12 T cell receptor beta chains originate from one sample sequenced in a study of tumor-infiltrating T cells and Merkel cell polyomavirus. On the study more broadly: The T cells studied were KLL-specific CD8+ cells against Merkel polyomavirus.

Every patient's tumor was robustly positive for Merkel cell polyomavirus Large T antigen on immunohistochemistry. The table came from immunoSEQ multiplex PCR; TCRdb's copy has only in-frame clones and leaves some out. The sample includes more than 20,000 clones, 87% seen only once; the top ten take approximately 3%. Sequenced sample: lymph node tissue. These receptor sequences come from a man aged 45-65 years with Merkel cell carcinoma.

The J gene is TRBJ2-1, the V gene TRBV7-3; D is possibly TRBD2 (6 bases). Trimming took off 5 bases at V and 3 bases at J, with 20 bases between the two ends. The CDR3 sequence is 17 residues long. CDR1 is SGHTA, CDR2 FQGTGA, per germline. The CDR3 DNA reads TGTGCCAGCAGCCCGTCCCGGGTAATAGCGGACTACAATGAGCAGTTCTTC. This encodes CASSPSRVIADYNEQFF.

The V and J genes are TRBV4-2 and TRBJ2-3; no clear D. The CDR3 runs 14 residues. V shed 0 bases and J shed 2 bases, with 6 bases lying between them. Germline CDR1 is LGHNA and CDR2 is YNFKEQ. The CDR3 protein is CASSQDRSTDTQYF. The CDR3 nucleotides read TGTGCCAGCAGCCAAGATCGGTCCACAGATACGCAGTATTTT.

The chain is built from TRBV15 and TRBJ2-5; 7 bases align to TRBD1. The V segment lost 5 bases and the J segment 1 base; nucleotides outside the gene matches: 16. This CDR3 is 18 amino acids long. CDR1 LNHNV and CDR2 YYDKDF come from the germline V gene (reference sequence). The CDR3 here is CATSRGLTGSPSQETQYF. The CDR3 nucleotides read TGTGCCACCAGCCGCGGGTTGACAGGGTCGCCATCCCAAGAGACCCAGTACTTC.

The chain recombines TRBV7-3 with TRBJ2-1, with 8 bases identical to TRBD2. CDR1 and CDR2 from the germline V gene are SGHTA and FQGTGA. Trimming took 5 bases from V and 3 from J; bases not matched to a gene: 9. This CDR3 has 16 amino acids. For the CDR3, the DNA is TGTGCCAGCAGCCTCCAAACGGGAGGGGACTACAATGAGCAGTTCTTC. Translation: CASSLQTGGDYNEQFF.

There are a few counts of this clone. This rearrangement joins TRBV28 to TRBJ1-2; D may be TRBD1 (5 bases). Germline loops: CDR1 MDHEN, CDR2 SYDVKM. This CDR3 contains 12 residues. V lost 4 bases and J 5 bases, leaving 8 bases between the germline ends. The CDR3: CASSSTVYGYTF. The CDR3, as DNA: TGTGCCAGCAGTTCGACAGTTTATGGCTACACCTTC.

The chain couples TRBV18 to TRBJ2-7; 9 bases are a match to TRBD2. CDR1 is KGHSH, CDR2 LQKENI, per germline. There are 14 residues in the CDR3. V shed 3 bases, J shed 3 bases, and the junction held 3 bases outside the gene matches. CDR3 residues: CASSPASGDYEQYF. CDR3 bases: TGTGCCAGCTCACCGGCTAGCGGGGACTACGAGCAGTACTTC.

The rearrangement joins TRBV7-2 to TRBJ2-3; D is undetermined. CDR3 size: 15 residues. Looked up from germline, CDR1 is SGHTA and CDR2 is FQGNSA. Trimming cost V 5 bases and J 2 bases, with 14 bases left between them. The CDR3 here is CASSQRSGSTDTQYF. The DNA of the CDR3 is TGTGCCAGCAGCCAACGGTCAGGATCCACAGATACGCAGTATTTT.

The genes are TRBV14 and TRBJ1-1; D call uncertain. CDR1 is SGHDN, CDR2 FVKESK, per germline. Trimming stripped 6 bases from V and 1 base from J, with 18 bases between. The CDR3 sequence is 16 residues long. CDR3 DNA: TGTGCCAGCAGACCTGGAGGACGAGGGAAGAACACTGAAGCTTTCTTT. Translation: CASRPGGRGKNTEAFF.

This clone was recorded only once. This chain connects TRBV10-3 to TRBJ2-5; D gene uncertain. V lost 7 bases to trimming and J lost 1 base, with 10 bases between them. The V gene's germline CDR1 is ENHRY and CDR2 SYGVKD. The CDR3 runs to 13 residues. The CDR3 DNA follows: TGTGCCATCAACAACGGAGCCCAAGAGACCCAGTACTTC. It is translated as CAINNGAQETQYF.

The gene calls are TRBV27 and TRBJ2-1; TRBD1 agrees at 8 bases. This CDR3 has 15 residues. The J segment lost 5 bases and the V segment lost 7 bases, leaving 10 bases of the junction unmatched. The germline gives CDR1 MNHEY, CDR2 SMNVEV (reference sequence). CDR3 nucleotides: TGTGCCAGCACCCTTTGGACAGGGAGGAACAATGAGCAGTTCTTC. Its translation: CASTLWTGRNNEQFF.

The chain recombines TRBV6-1 with TRBJ1-2, with D possibly matching TRBD1 (6 bases). This CDR3 comprises 12 residues. Germline lookup yields CDR1 MNHNS and CDR2 SASEGT. Between the trimmed V and J ends, which lost 10 bases and 6 bases, there was a span of 15 bases. CDR3 in amino acids: CATAGGAHGYTF. The CDR3 DNA sequence: TGTGCCACCGCGGGGGGGGCGCATGGCTACACCTTC.

Comment on this clone: One junction end disagrees with the germline gene, perhaps due to a read error. V and J are TRBV19 and TRBJ2-7; D might be TRBD1 (6 bases). This CDR3 spans 14 amino acids. CDR1 LNHDA and CDR2 SQIVND come from the germline V gene (reference sequence). CDR3: CASRGAGFSSEQYF. The CDR3 DNA is TGTGCCAGTAGGGGGGCCGGGTTCTCCTCCGAGCAGTACTTC.